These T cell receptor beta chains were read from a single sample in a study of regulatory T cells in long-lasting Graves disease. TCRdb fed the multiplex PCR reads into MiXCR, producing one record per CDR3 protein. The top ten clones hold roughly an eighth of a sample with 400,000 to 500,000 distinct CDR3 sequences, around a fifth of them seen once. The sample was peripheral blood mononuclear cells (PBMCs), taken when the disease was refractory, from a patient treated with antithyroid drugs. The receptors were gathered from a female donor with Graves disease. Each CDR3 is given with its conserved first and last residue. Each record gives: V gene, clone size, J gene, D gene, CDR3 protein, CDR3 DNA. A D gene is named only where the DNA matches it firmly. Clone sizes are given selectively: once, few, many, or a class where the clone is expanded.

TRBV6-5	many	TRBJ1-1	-	CASSYVLDTEAFF	TGTGCCAGCAGTTACGTCCTGGACACTGAAGCTTTCTTT
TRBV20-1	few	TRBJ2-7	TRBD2	CSATPLGGSYEQYF	TGCAGTGCTACCCCACTTGGCGGGAGTTACGAGCAGTACTTC
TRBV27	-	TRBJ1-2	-	CASSLSGGGSGSYGYTF	TGTGCCAGCAGTTTATCCGGGGGCGGGTCTGGGTCTTATGGCTACACCTTC
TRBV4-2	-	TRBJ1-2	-	CASSQADRNYGYTF	TGTGCCAGCAGCCAGGCCGACAGAAACTATGGCTACACCTTC
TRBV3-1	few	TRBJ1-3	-	CASSQDSRNTIYF	TGTGCCAGCAGCCAAGATAGTAGAAACACCATATATTTT
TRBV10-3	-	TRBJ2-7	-	CAIRGSASGATTLYEQYF	TGTGCCATCAGGGGATCCGCGTCAGGGGCTACTACTCTCTACGAGCAGTACTTC
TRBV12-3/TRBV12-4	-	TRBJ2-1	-	CASTSVWPGLNNEQFF	TGTGCCAGCACCTCCGTTTGGCCAGGGTTAAACAATGAGCAGTTCTTC
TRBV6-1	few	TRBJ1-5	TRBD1	CASNRRIGQGNQPQHF	TGTGCCAGTAATCGGAGGATTGGACAGGGGAATCAGCCCCAGCATTTT
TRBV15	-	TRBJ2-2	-	CATSRAGPQGRTGELFF	TGTGCCACCAGCAGAGCGGGGCCGCAGGGTCGAACCGGGGAGCTGTTTTTT
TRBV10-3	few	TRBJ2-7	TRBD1	CAISRQGAHEQYF	TGTGCCATCAGTAGACAGGGGGCCCACGAGCAGTACTTC
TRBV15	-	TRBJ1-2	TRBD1	CATSREAQGFGYTF	TGTGCCACCAGCAGAGAGGCACAGGGGTTTGGCTACACCTTC
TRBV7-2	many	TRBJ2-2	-	CASSGTNRNTGELFF	TGTGCCAGCAGTGGGACAAACCGCAACACCGGGGAGCTGTTTTTT
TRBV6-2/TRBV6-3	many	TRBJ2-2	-	CASSDLAGGGSGELFF	TGTGCCAGCAGTGACCTGGCCGGTGGTGGTTCCGGGGAGCTGTTTTTT
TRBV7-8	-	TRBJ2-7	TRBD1	CASSSEATGVRSYEQYF	TGTGCCAGCAGCTCCGAGGCGACAGGGGTTCGAAGTTACGAGCAGTACTTC
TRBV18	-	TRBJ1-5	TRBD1	CASSPLPRTGANQPQHF	TGTGCCAGCTCACCACTACCTAGGACAGGTGCCAATCAGCCCCAGCATTTT
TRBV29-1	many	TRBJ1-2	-	CSVEDLGSSDYGYTF	TGCAGCGTTGAAGATCTTGGCAGCTCCGACTATGGCTACACCTTC
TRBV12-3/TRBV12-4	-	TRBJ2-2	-	CASSWGGQVTGELFF	TGTGCCAGCAGTTGGGGTGGGCAGGTCACCGGGGAGCTGTTTTTT
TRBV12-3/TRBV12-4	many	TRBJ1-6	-	CASIMQGASYNSPLHF	TGTGCCAGCATCATGCAGGGAGCCTCCTATAATTCACCCCTCCACTTT
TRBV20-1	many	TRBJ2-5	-	CSAGAEGKETQYF	TGCAGTGCTGGGGCGGAGGGGAAAGAGACCCAGTACTTC
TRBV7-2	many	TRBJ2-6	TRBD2	CASSPSAGGSGANVLTF	TGTGCCAGCAGCCCTAGTGCGGGGGGCTCTGGGGCCAACGTCCTGACTTTC
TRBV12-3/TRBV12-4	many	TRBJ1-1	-	CASSFDLNTEAFF	TGTGCCAGCAGTTTTGACTTGAACACTGAAGCTTTCTTT
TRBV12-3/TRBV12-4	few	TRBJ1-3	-	CASSAPGSYSGNTIYF	TGTGCCAGCAGTGCGCCGGGGAGTTACTCTGGAAACACCATATATTTT
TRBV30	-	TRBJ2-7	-	CAWSVSSGYSYEQYF	TGTGCCTGGAGTGTATCAAGCGGATACTCCTACGAGCAGTACTTC
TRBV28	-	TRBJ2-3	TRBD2	CASSLSGRGLAEKDTQYF	TGTGCCAGCAGTTTAAGTGGTCGGGGACTAGCGGAAAAAGATACGCAGTATTTT
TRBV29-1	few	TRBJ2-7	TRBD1	CSVGTGQSYEQYF	TGCAGCGTTGGGACAGGACAAAGCTACGAGCAGTACTTC
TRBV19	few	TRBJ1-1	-	CASRGEQVTEAFF	TGTGCCAGTAGGGGGGAACAGGTGACTGAAGCTTTCTTT
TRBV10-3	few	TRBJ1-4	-	CAISEGDFEKLFF	TGTGCCATCAGTGAAGGGGACTTTGAAAAACTGTTTTTT
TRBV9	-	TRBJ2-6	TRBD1	CASSEPGQGGPGANVLTF	TGTGCCAGCAGTGAACCGGGACAGGGGGGTCCTGGGGCCAACGTCCTGACTTTC
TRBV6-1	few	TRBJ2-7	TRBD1	CASSRGTGGGGRQDEQYF	TGTGCCAGCAGTCGGGGGACAGGGGGCGGCGGGAGACAGGACGAGCAGTACTTC
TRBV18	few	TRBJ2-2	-	CASSPPGTANTGELFF	TGTGCCAGCTCACCACCCGGGACCGCGAACACCGGGGAGCTGTTTTTT
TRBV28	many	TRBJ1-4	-	CASKGKEKLFF	TGTGCCAGCAAGGGCAAAGAAAAACTGTTTTTT
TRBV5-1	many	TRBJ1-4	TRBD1	CASSSTGGRNEKLFF	TGCGCCAGCAGCTCAACAGGGGGAAGGAATGAAAAACTGTTTTTT
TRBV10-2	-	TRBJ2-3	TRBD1	CASSELQGARSDTQYF	TGCGCCAGCAGTGAGCTACAGGGGGCGCGATCAGATACGCAGTATTTT
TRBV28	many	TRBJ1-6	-	CASSLEGRGGSPLHF	TGTGCCAGCAGTTTAGAAGGAAGGGGAGGTTCACCCCTCCACTTT
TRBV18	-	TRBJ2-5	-	CASSPPSIQETQYF	TGTGCCAGCTCACCACCTAGCATCCAAGAGACCCAGTACTTC
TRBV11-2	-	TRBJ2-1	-	CASSSREAEKQFF	TGTGCCAGCAGCTCCCGTGAGGCAGAAAAGCAGTTCTTC
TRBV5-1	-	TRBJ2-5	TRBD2	CASCSAGEDETQYF	TGCGCCAGCTGCTCAGCGGGAGAGGATGAGACCCAGTACTTC
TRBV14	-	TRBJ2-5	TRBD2	CASSQARFREGRETQYF	TGTGCCAGCAGCCAAGCGCGGTTTCGGGAGGGCCGGGAGACCCAGTACTTC
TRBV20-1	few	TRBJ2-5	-	CSAQDSLQQETQYF	TGCAGTGCACAGGACAGCCTACAACAAGAGACCCAGTACTTC
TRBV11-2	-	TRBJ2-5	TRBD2	CASSLSGTSGSGSGTQYF	TGTGCCAGCAGCTTGTCGGGGACTAGCGGCAGCGGAAGCGGGACCCAGTACTTC
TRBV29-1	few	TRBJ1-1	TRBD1	CSVEENFLMRGGLLGTEAFF	TGCAGCGTTGAAGAAAACTTTCTGATGAGAGGGGGCCTCTTGGGCACTGAAGCTTTCTTT
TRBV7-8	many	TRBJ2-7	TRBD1	CASSLNPPWTGSYEQYF	TGTGCCAGCAGCTTAAACCCTCCGTGGACAGGGTCCTACGAGCAGTACTTC
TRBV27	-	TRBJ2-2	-	CASSLGSGAPNTGELFF	TGTGCCAGCAGTTTAGGGTCGGGGGCCCCGAACACCGGGGAGCTGTTTTTT
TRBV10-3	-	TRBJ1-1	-	CAISDRVENTEAFF	TGTGCCATCAGTGACCGGGTAGAGAACACTGAAGCTTTCTTT
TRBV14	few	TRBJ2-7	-	CASSQVREMQYF	TGTGCCAGCAGCCAAGTAAGAGAAATGCAGTACTTC
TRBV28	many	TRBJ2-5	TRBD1	CASSLMGQQETQYF	TGTGCCAGCAGTTTAATGGGACAGCAAGAGACCCAGTACTTC
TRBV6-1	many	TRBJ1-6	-	CASTPSPGLNSPLHF	TGTGCCAGCACCCCCTCGCCAGGGCTCAATTCACCCCTCCACTTT
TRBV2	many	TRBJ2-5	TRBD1	CASLPGQQETQYF	TGTGCCAGCCTCCCGGGACAGCAAGAGACCCAGTACTTC
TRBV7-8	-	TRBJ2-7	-	CASTSDQGLSYEQYF	TGTGCCAGCACCTCAGACCAGGGATTATCCTACGAGCAGTACTTC
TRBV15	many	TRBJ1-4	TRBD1	CATSRDYRDSNEKLFF	TGTGCCACCAGCAGAGACTACCGGGACAGTAATGAAAAACTGTTTTTT
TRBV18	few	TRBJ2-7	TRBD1	CASSLPGQTYEQYF	TGTGCCAGCTCACTACCGGGACAGACCTACGAGCAGTACTTC
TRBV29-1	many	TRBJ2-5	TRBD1	CSVDGQAAPSGETQYF	TGCAGCGTTGATGGACAGGCTGCGCCCTCGGGAGAGACCCAGTACTTC
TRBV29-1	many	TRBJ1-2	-	CSVGGVTLSGYTF	TGCAGCGTCGGGGGGGTAACCCTTTCTGGCTACACCTTC
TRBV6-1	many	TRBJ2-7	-	CASRLRDGTYEQYF	TGTGCCAGCAGACTCCGGGACGGCACCTACGAGCAGTACTTC
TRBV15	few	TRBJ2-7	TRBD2	CATSKTSGSWYEQYF	TGTGCCACCAGCAAGACTAGCGGGAGCTGGTACGAGCAGTACTTC
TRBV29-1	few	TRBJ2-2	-	CSVDLEGQENTGELFF	TGCAGCGTTGATTTGGAGGGCCAGGAGAACACCGGGGAGCTGTTTTTT
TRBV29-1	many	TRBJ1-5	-	CSVTHDGGGNQPQHF	TGCAGCGTTACTCATGACGGCGGGGGAAATCAGCCCCAGCATTTT
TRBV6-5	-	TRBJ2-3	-	CASSYLAASDTQYF	TGTGCCAGCAGTTACCTGGCAGCTTCAGATACGCAGTATTTT
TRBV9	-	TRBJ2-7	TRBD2	CASSGLAGGILEQYF	TGTGCCAGCAGCGGACTAGCGGGAGGTATTCTGGAGCAGTACTTC